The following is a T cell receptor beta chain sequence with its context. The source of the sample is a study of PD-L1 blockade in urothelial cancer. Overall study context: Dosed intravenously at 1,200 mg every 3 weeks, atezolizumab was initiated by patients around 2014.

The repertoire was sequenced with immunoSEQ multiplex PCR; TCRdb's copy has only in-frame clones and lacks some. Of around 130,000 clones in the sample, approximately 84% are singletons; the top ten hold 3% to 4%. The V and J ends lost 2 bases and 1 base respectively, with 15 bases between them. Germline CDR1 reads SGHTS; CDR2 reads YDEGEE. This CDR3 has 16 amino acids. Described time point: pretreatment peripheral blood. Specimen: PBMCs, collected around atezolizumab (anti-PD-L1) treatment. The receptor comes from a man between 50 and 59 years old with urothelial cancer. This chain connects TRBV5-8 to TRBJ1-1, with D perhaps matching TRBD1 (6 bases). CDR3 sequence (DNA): TGTGCCAGCAGCTTAAGACAGGTTATCGGGAACACTGAAGCTTTCTTT. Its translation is CASSLRQVIGNTEAFF.